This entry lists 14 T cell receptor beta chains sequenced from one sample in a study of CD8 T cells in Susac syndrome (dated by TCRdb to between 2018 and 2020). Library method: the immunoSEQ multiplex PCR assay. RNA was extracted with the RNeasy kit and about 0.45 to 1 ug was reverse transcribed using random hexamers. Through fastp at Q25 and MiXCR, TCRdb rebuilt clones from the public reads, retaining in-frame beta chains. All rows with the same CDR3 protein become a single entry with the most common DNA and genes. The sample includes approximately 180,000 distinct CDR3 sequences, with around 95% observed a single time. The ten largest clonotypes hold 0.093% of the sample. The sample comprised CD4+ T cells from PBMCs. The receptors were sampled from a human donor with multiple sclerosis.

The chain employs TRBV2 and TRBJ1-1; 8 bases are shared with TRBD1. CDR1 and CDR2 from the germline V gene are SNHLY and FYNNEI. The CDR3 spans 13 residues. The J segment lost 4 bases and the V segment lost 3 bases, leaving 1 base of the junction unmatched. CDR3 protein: CASSDDRGTEAFF. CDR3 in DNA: TGTGCCAGCAGTGACGACAGGGGCACTGAAGCTTTCTTT. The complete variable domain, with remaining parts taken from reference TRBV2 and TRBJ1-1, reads EPEVTQTPSHQVTQMGQEVILRCVPISNHLYFYWYRQILGQKVEFLVSFYNNEISEKSEIFDDQFSVERPDGSNFTLKIRSTKLEDSAMYFCASSDDRGTEAFFGQGTRLTVV.

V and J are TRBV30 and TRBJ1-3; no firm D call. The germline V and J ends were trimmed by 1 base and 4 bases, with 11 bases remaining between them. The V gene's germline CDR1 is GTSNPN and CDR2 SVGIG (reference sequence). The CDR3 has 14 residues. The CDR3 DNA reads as TGTGCCTGGAGTGAAGCTTGGTCGGGAAACACCATATATTTT. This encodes CAWSEAWSGNTIYF.

The CDR3 region is CASSDRATYEQYF. The CDR3 DNA reads TGTGCCAGCAGCGATCGGGCCACCTACGAGCAGTACTTC. The chain is built from TRBV6-5 and TRBJ2-7; D gene unclear. Trimming took 6 bases from V and 2 from J, leaving 11 bases between them. The germline gives CDR1 MNHEY, CDR2 SVGAGI. CDR3 length: 13 residues.

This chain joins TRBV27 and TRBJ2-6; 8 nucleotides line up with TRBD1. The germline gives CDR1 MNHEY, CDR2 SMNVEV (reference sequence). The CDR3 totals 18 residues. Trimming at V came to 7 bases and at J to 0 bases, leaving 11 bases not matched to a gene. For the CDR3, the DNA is TGTGCCAGCATCCCCGGGGACAGGATTATCTCTGGGGCCAACGTCCTGACTTTC. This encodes CASIPGDRIISGANVLTF. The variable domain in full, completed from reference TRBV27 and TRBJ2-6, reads EAQVTQNPRYLITVTGKKLTVTCSQNMNHEYMSWYRQDPGLGLRQIYYSMNVEVTDKGDVPEGYKVSRKEKRNFPLILESPSPNQTSLYFCASIPGDRIISGANVLTFGAGSRLTVL.

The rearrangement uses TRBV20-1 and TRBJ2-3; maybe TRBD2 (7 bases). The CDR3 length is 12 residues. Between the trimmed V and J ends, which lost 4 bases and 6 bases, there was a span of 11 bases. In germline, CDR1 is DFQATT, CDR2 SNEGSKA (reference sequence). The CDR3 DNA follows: TGCAGTGCTAATCGGGGGGCGGATACGCAGTATTTT. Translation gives CSANRGADTQYF.

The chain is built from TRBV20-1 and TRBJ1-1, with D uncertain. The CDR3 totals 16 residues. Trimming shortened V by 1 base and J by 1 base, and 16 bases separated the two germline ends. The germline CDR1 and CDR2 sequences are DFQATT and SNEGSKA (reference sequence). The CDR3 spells CSARGGRNGKNTEAFF. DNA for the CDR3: TGCAGTGCTAGAGGAGGGCGGAACGGTAAGAACACTGAAGCTTTCTTT.

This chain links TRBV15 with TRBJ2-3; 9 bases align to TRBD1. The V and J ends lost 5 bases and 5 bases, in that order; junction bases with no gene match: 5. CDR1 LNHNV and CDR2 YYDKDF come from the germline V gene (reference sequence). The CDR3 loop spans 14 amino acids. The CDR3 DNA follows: TGTGCCACCAGCCACAGGGGGCTTGGAGATACGCAGTATTTT. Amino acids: CATSHRGLGDTQYF.

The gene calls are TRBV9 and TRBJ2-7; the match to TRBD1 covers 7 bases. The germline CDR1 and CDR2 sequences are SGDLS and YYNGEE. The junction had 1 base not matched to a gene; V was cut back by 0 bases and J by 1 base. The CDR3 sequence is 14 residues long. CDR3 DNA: TGTGCCAGCAGCGTAGCGGGACAGTCCTACGAGCAGTACTTC. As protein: CASSVAGQSYEQYF. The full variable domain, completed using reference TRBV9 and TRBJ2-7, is DSGVTQTPKHLITATGQRVTLRCSPRSGDLSVYWYQQSLDQGLQFLIQYYNGEERAKGNILERFSAQQFPDLHSELNLSSLELGDSALYFCASSVAGQSYEQYFGPGTRLTVT.

The chain's CDR3 is CASRSYRAPKNSPLHF. CDR3 sequence (DNA): TGTGCCAGCAGGTCCTACCGGGCCCCTAAGAATTCACCCCTCCACTTT. The chain couples TRBV12-3 or TRBV12-4 to TRBJ1-6, with no clear D. The CDR3 contains 16 residues. V was shortened by 6 bases and J by 7 bases, with 19 bases between the two germline ends.

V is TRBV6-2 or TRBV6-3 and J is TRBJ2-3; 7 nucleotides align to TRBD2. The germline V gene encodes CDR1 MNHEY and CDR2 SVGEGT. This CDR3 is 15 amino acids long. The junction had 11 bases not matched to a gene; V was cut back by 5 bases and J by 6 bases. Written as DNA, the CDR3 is TGTGCCAGCAGTCCCCGGCTGGTCGGGGGGGATACGCAGTATTTT. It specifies CASSPRLVGGDTQYF.

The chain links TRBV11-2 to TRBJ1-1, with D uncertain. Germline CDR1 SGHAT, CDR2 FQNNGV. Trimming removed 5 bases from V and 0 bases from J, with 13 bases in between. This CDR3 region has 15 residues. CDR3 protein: CASSGPWVMNTEAFF. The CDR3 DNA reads TGTGCCAGCAGCGGTCCGTGGGTGATGAACACTGAAGCTTTCTTT.

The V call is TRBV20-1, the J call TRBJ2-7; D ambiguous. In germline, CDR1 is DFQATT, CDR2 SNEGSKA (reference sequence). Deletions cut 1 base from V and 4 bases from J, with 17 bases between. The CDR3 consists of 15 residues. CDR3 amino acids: CSARVYIGPPYEQYF. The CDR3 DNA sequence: TGCAGTGCTAGAGTTTACATTGGCCCACCTTACGAGCAGTACTTC.

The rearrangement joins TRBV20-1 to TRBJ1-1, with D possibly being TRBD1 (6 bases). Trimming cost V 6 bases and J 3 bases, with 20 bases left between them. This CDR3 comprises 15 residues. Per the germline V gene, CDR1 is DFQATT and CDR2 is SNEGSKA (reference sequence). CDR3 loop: CSAQRGGALDTEAFF. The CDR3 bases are TGCAGTGCCCAAAGGGGGGGGGCGCTGGACACTGAAGCTTTCTTT.

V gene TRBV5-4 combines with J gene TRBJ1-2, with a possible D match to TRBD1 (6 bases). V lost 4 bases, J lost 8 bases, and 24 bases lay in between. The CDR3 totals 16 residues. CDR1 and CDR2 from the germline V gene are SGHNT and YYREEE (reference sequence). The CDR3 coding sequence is TGTGCCAGCAGCCCGCAGGACAGCGCGGGTACTTGGGGCTACACCTTC. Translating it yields CASSPQDSAGTWGYTF.